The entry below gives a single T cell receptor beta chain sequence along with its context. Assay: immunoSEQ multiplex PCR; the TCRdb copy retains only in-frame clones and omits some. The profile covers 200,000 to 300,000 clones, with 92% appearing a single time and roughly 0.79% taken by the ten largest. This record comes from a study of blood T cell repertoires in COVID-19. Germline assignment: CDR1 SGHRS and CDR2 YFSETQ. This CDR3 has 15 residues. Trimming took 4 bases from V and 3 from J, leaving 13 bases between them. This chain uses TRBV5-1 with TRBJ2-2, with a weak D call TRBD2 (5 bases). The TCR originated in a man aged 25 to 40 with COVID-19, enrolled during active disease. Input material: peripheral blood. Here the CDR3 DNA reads TGCGCCAGCAGCCCCGGGGATCCCCACACCGGGGAGCTGTTTTTT. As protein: CASSPGDPHTGELFF.